This TCR beta chain was identified in a study of blood T cells in healthy people across ages. The authors ran a second PCR of about 7 to 11 cycles using a sample-barcoded 5' primer and a J-beta primer mix. Template switching added a 12-random-nucleotide identifier to every cDNA molecule. From the 5' RACE reads, TCRdb called clonotypes with MiXCR, one entry per CDR3 protein. The table lists hundreds of thousands of distinct CDR3 sequences, 49% of them singletons. This clonotype was observed a few times. Its target is unknown. The study recruited healthy Caucasian donors from Russia who were aged about 6 to 95. Each donor gave roughly 10 milliliters of peripheral blood. Germline V lookup: CDR1 DFQATT, CDR2 SNEGSKA (reference sequence). The ends were cut back, 7 bases at V and 4 bases at J, with 19 bases in the middle. This CDR3 is built from 14 residues. Points from the study as a whole: Donor CMV status, an unknown factor, possibly confounded changes in expanded clonotypes.

The clonotype originates from a woman aged 60 to 75 in good health. Sequencing was performed on blood. This sequence joins TRBV20-1 and TRBJ2-5; TRBD2 might be the D (6 bases). The CDR3 is CSDGGGPSGETQYF. In nucleotides, the CDR3 is TGCAGTGATGGCGGAGGGCCCTCGGGAGAGACCCAGTACTTC.